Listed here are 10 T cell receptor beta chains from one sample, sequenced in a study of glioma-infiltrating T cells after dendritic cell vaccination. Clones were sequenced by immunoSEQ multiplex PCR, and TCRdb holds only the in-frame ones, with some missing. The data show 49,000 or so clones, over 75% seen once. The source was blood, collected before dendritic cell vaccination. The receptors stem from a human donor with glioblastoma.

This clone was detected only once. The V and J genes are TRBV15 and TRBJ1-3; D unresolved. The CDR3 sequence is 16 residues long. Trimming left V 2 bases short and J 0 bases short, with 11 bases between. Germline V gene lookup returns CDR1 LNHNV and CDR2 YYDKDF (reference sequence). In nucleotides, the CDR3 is TGTGCCACCAGCAGACCCGGGGTCAGCTCTGGAAACACCATATATTTT. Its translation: CATSRPGVSSGNTIYF.

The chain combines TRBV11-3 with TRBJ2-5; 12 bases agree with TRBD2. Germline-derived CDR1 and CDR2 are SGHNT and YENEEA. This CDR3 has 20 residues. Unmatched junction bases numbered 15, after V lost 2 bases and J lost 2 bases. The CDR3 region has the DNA TGTGCCAGCAGCTTACAACCGGTCCCGGGACTAGCGGGTCGACAAGAGACCCAGTACTTC. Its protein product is CASSLQPVPGLAGRQETQYF.

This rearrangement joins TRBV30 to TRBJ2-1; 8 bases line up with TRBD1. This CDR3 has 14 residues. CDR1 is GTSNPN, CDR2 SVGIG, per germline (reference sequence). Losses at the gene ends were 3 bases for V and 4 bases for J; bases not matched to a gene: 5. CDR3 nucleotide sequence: TGTGCCTGGAGCGCCGGGACAGGTTACAATGAGCAGTTCTTC. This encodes CAWSAGTGYNEQFF.

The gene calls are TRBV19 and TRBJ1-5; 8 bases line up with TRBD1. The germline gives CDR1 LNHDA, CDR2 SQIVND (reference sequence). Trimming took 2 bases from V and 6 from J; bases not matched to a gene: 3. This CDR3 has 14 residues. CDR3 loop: CASSITGGGQPQHF. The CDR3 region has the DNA TGTGCCAGTAGTATAACAGGGGGTGGTCAGCCCCAGCATTTT.

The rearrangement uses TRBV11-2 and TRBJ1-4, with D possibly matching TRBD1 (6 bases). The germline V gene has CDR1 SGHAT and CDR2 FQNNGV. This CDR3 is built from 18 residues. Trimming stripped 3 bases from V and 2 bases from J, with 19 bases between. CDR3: CASSFTGIMGVTNEKLFF. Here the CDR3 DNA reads TGTGCCAGCAGCTTCACAGGGATCATGGGGGTGACTAATGAAAAACTGTTTTTT.

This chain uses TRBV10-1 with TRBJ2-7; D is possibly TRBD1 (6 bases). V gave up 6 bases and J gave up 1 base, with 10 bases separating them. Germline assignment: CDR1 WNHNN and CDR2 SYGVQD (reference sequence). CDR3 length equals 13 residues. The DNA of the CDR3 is TGCGCCAGCAGCCCGGACAGTTCCTACGAGCAGTACTTC. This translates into CASSPDSSYEQYF.

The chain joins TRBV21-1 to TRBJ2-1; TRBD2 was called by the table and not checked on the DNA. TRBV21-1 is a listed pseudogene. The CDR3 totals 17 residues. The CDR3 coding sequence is TGTGCCAGCAGCACGAGTAGCGGGAGGCTCGCCTACAATGAGCAGTTCTTC. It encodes CASSTSSGRLAYNEQFF.

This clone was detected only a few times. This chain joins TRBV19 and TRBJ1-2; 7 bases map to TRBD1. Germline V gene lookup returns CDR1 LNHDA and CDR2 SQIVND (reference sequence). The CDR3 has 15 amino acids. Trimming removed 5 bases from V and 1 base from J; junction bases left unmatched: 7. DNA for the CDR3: TGTGCCAGTAGTCTTGACAGGGTGGATAACTATGGCTACACCTTC. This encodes CASSLDRVDNYGYTF.

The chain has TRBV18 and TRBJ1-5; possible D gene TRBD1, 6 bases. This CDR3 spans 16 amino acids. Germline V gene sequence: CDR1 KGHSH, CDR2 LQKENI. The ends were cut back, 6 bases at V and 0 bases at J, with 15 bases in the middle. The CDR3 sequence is CASSQGTPTSNQPQHF. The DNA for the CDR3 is TGTGCCAGCTCTCAAGGGACACCAACTAGCAATCAGCCCCAGCATTTT.

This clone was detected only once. CDR3 protein: CASSLRGGRSSTQYF. For the CDR3, the DNA is TGTGCCAGCAGCTTAAGGGGCGGGAGAAGTAGTACGCAGTATTTT. The J gene is TRBJ2-3, the V gene TRBV7-8; the match to TRBD2 covers 7 bases. Germline CDR1 SGHVS, CDR2 FQNEAQ. The CDR3 consists of 15 residues. The ends lost 2 bases at V and 8 bases at J; junction bases unmatched: 10.